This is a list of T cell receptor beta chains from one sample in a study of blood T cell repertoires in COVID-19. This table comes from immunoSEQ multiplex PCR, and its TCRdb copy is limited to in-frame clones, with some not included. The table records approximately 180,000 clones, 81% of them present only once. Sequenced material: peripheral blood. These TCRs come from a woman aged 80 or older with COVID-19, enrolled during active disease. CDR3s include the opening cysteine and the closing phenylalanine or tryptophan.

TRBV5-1	CASSFRQDTGELFF
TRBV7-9	CASSPQGARGYTF
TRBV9	CASAQGSSYGYTF
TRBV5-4	CASSLGGSSGANYNEQFF
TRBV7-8	CASSPRSSGRANEQFF
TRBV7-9	CASSLGRPNTEAFF
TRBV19	CASSILPRGNSPLHF
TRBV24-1	CATRGRRGSTDTQYF
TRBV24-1	CATSGLTGDGYTF
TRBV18	CASSPLDRDQPQHF
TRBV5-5	CASSLFRWQNYGYTF
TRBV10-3	CAISPTSGGSYNEQFF
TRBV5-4	CASSLVGSPYEQYF
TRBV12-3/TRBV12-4	CASSQVDTQYF
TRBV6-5	CASSYQGFSGNTIYF
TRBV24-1	CATSGDRGQPQHF
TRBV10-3	CAISPDSSYEQYF
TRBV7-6	CASSPNRLAVYNEQFF
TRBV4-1	CASSRASADTQYF
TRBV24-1	CATSDLRRDYGYTF
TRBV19	CASRGQGYNSPLHF
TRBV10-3	CAISDRGYGYTF
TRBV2	CASSALHRATNEKLFF
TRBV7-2	CASSLGPTGAGYGYTF
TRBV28	CASSSWSSGANVLTF
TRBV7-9	CASSLAVSVHNTIYF
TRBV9	CASSVSQNTGELFF
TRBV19	CASSMGLAGYNEQFF
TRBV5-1	CASSFLGWAGEGEQFF
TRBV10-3	CAISATGNTEAFF
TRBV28	CASSLNQGGTTGELFF
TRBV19	CASSPDLAGGQTQYF
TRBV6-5	CASSTQMNTEAFF
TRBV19	CASSISTLAGYGYTF
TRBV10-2	CASSGGTTDYNEQFF
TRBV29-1	CSTGDSPRGYEQYF
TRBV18	CASSPSGQHYGYTF
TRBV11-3	CASSLGGLGGGQWDTQYF
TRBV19	CASSTLGGNQPQHF
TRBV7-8	CASSPRRTSLYEQYF
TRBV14	CASSRQGLANYGYTF
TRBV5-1	CASSLRSGWETRYF
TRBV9	CASSSDTGELFF